The T cell receptor beta chain under discussion was sequenced for a study of OX40 agonist ivuxolimab in advanced cancers. Study-level background: Patients were treated with intravenous ivuxolimab, dosed at 0.01 to 10 mg/kg and infused every 2 weeks. Hepatocellular carcinoma, melanoma, renal cell or head and neck cancer occurred in dose-escalation patients. Mean age roughly 65 years, range about 23 to 79; 82.7% male.

Study-wide results and caveats: On average, CD8+ T cells showed a greater number of expanded clones than CD4+.

The assay was immunoSEQ multiplex PCR, and TCRdb's table has in-frame clones only and misses some. The sample records 82,000 or so clones, roughly 90% being singletons. Concerning this clone: Its antigen is unknown.

The germline V gene encodes CDR1 KGHSH and CDR2 LQKENI. The CDR3 spans 20 residues. The ends were cut back, 4 bases at V and 1 base at J, with 23 bases in the middle. This receptor was identified in an adult with an advanced solid tumor such as melanoma, head and neck, liver or kidney cancer. This sample comprised CD4+ or CD8+ T cells sorted from blood, obtained in a trial of the OX40 agonist ivuxolimab. This chain connects TRBV18 to TRBJ2-6; D is possibly TRBD1 or TRBD2 (6 bases each). CDR3 nucleotides: TGTGCCAGCTCACTCCAGGGACGGGGGCAGTCCGATTCTGGGGCCAACGTCCTGACTTTC. It codes for CASSLQGRGQSDSGANVLTF.